The text below deals with one TCR beta chain. Its specificity is not known. Sequencing of DNA taken from cultured CD4+ T cells relied on the Oncomine TCR Beta short-read assay. Using its own MiXCR run on the PCR reads, TCRdb lists one record per CDR3 protein. The sample yields some 14,000 distinct CDR3 sequences, around 60% seen once. These data are taken from a study of vaccination and CD4 T cells after COVID-19. Germline assignment: CDR1 MNHEY and CDR2 SVGAGI. Trimming removed 4 bases from V and 8 bases from J, with 14 bases in between. This CDR3 is built from 13 residues. Treatment: roughly 11-day PBMC culture with coronavirus spike peptide pools or control peptides (ViraFEST assay). The authors cultured fewer than 2.5 million PBMCs per well with around 10 IU/ml IL-2 and about 9.9 ug/ml peptide pools.

The TCR comes from a human donor with COVID-19. The source was cultured CD4+ T cells from blood, collected after SARS-CoV-2 vaccination. This chain joins TRBV6-5 and TRBJ1-2, with D tentatively TRBD1 (5 bases). As DNA, the CDR3 is TGTGCCAGCAGTTTTGGCAGGGCGTACGGCTACACCTTC. Protein product: CASSFGRAYGYTF.